These T cell receptor beta chains were read from a single sample in a study of T cell responses to AZD1222 COVID-19 vaccine. The method was immunoSEQ multiplex PCR; TCRdb's version includes in-frame clones alone and lacks a portion of them. Seen here are approximately 170,000 clones, almost 90% observed once, and the top ten hold around 10%. This sample comprised peripheral blood, obtained 28 days after the second AZD1222 dose. The origin of the receptors is an adult who received the AZD1222 COVID-19 vaccine. The CDR3 runs from the conserved cysteine through the conserved F or W. D genes are given only for firm matches. The size field is filled for only some rows; it gives once, few, many or a size class.

clone_size: NA
j_call: TRBJ2-5
v_call: TRBV7-2
d_call: NA
cdr3_nt: TGTGCCAGCAGGGGCCGGCTACAAGAGACCCAGTACTTC
cdr3_aa: CASRGRLQETQYF

clone_size: NA
j_call: TRBJ1-5
v_call: TRBV7-9
d_call: NA
cdr3_nt: TGTGCCAGCAGCGTTCTTGATCAGCCCCAGCATTTT
cdr3_aa: CASSVLDQPQHF

clone_size: NA
j_call: TRBJ1-2
v_call: TRBV7-2
d_call: NA
cdr3_nt: TGTGCCAGCAGCTTAGTGGGAGGGTCTGTAGGTGGCTACACCTTC
cdr3_aa: CASSLVGGSVGGYTF

clone_size: NA
j_call: TRBJ2-7
v_call: TRBV28
d_call: TRBD1
cdr3_nt: TGTGCCAGCACCGGACGAGGGGGCAGCCGCCTTGGCGAGCAGTACTTC
cdr3_aa: CASTGRGGSRLGEQYF

clone_size: NA
j_call: TRBJ2-2
v_call: TRBV7-7
d_call: TRBD1
cdr3_nt: TGTGCCAGCAGCCAATTTGGGACAGGGGACACCGGGGAGCTGTTTTTT
cdr3_aa: CASSQFGTGDTGELFF

clone_size: NA
j_call: TRBJ1-4
v_call: TRBV18
d_call: TRBD1
cdr3_nt: TGTGCCAGCTCACCAACCGGGACAGCTGGAGAAAAACTGTTTTTT
cdr3_aa: CASSPTGTAGEKLFF

clone_size: once
j_call: TRBJ1-5
v_call: TRBV19
d_call: NA
cdr3_nt: TGTGCCAGTAGTATAGGAGGTACAGGCTTAAACAATCAGCCCCAGCATTTT
cdr3_aa: CASSIGGTGLNNQPQHF

clone_size: NA
j_call: TRBJ1-4
v_call: TRBV5-1
d_call: NA
cdr3_nt: TGCGCCAGCAGCTTAGCCGGACAGCGAAATGAAAAACTGTTTTTT
cdr3_aa: CASSLAGQRNEKLFF

clone_size: NA
j_call: TRBJ2-7
v_call: TRBV5-1
d_call: TRBD1
cdr3_nt: TGCGCCAGCAGCTTGATGGGACAGGGGGCTAGAATCTACGAGCAGTACTTC
cdr3_aa: CASSLMGQGARIYEQYF

clone_size: NA
j_call: TRBJ2-3
v_call: TRBV5-6
d_call: TRBD1
cdr3_nt: TGTGCCAGCAGCTTGGGGACAGGGACTTTGGGCACAGATACGCAGTATTTT
cdr3_aa: CASSLGTGTLGTDTQYF

clone_size: NA
j_call: TRBJ1-1
v_call: TRBV19
d_call: TRBD1
cdr3_nt: TGTGCCAGTGGACAGGCCCTTAACACTGAAGCTTTCTTT
cdr3_aa: CASGQALNTEAFF

clone_size: NA
j_call: TRBJ1-5
v_call: TRBV28
d_call: NA
cdr3_nt: TGTGCCAGCAGTCCTCCGGGCGACCAGCCCCAGCATTTT
cdr3_aa: CASSPPGDQPQHF

clone_size: NA
j_call: TRBJ2-3
v_call: TRBV5-1
d_call: TRBD2
cdr3_nt: TGCGCCAGCAGCCTCATACCTTCCGGGGGGGCAGATACGCAGTATTTT
cdr3_aa: CASSLIPSGGADTQYF

clone_size: NA
j_call: TRBJ2-5
v_call: TRBV21-1
d_call: NA
cdr3_nt: TGTGCCAGCAGCAAAGCGCCTAGGGGGGAGACCCAGTACTTC
cdr3_aa: CASSKAPRGETQYF

clone_size: NA
j_call: TRBJ1-1
v_call: TRBV6-5
d_call: TRBD1
cdr3_nt: TGTGCCAGCAGTTTAGGACAGGGTTTCGAGAACACTGAAGCTTTCTTT
cdr3_aa: CASSLGQGFENTEAFF

clone_size: NA
j_call: TRBJ2-1
v_call: TRBV27
d_call: NA
cdr3_nt: TGTGCCAGCCGCCGGGCGGGGACCTCCTACAATGAGCAGTTCTTC
cdr3_aa: CASRRAGTSYNEQFF

clone_size: NA
j_call: TRBJ2-5
v_call: TRBV24-1
d_call: TRBD2
cdr3_nt: TGTGCCACCAGTGATACCAGCGGGGGTATGGAGACCCAGTACTTC
cdr3_aa: CATSDTSGGMETQYF

clone_size: NA
j_call: TRBJ2-4
v_call: TRBV5-8
d_call: NA
cdr3_nt: TGTGCCAGCAGCCCCTGGTCCCGCGACATTCAGTACTTC
cdr3_aa: CASSPWSRDIQYF

clone_size: NA
j_call: TRBJ2-1
v_call: TRBV7-9
d_call: TRBD1
cdr3_nt: TGTGCCAGCAGGACGACAGGGGGGTCCTACAATGAGCAGTTCTTC
cdr3_aa: CASRTTGGSYNEQFF

clone_size: NA
j_call: TRBJ1-2
v_call: TRBV6-5
d_call: NA
cdr3_nt: NA
cdr3_aa: CASSTSGQSYGYTF

clone_size: NA
j_call: TRBJ2-2
v_call: TRBV7-3
d_call: NA
cdr3_nt: TGTGCCAGCAGCTTTATACTGAACACCGGGGAGCTGTTTTTT
cdr3_aa: CASSFILNTGELFF

clone_size: NA
j_call: TRBJ1-6
v_call: TRBV5-5
d_call: NA
cdr3_nt: TGTGCCAGCAGCTTGGACATCAGCTCCTATAATTCACCCCTCCACTTT
cdr3_aa: CASSLDISSYNSPLHF

clone_size: NA
j_call: TRBJ2-7
v_call: TRBV6-5
d_call: NA
cdr3_nt: TGTGCCAGCCGCCCACCGGGGGCGAGCTCCTACGAGCAGTACTTC
cdr3_aa: CASRPPGASSYEQYF

clone_size: NA
j_call: TRBJ1-4
v_call: TRBV28
d_call: NA
cdr3_nt: TGTGCCAGCAGTGTCCTACAGGGAGGGAATGAAAAACTGTTTTTT
cdr3_aa: CASSVLQGGNEKLFF

clone_size: NA
j_call: TRBJ1-6
v_call: TRBV29-1
d_call: TRBD1
cdr3_nt: TGCAGCGCCCAAACCGGGACAGGGGATTCACCCCTCCACTTT
cdr3_aa: CSAQTGTGDSPLHF

clone_size: NA
j_call: TRBJ1-3
v_call: TRBV19
d_call: NA
cdr3_nt: TGTGCCACTGGCGGGGGGCTCAAGGCTGGAAACACCATATATTTT
cdr3_aa: CATGGGLKAGNTIYF

clone_size: NA
j_call: TRBJ1-5
v_call: TRBV30
d_call: NA
cdr3_nt: TGTGCCTGGGACGGCGGGGGCAATCAGCCCCAGCATTTT
cdr3_aa: CAWDGGGNQPQHF

clone_size: NA
j_call: TRBJ1-5
v_call: TRBV11-3
d_call: NA
cdr3_nt: TGTGCCAGCAGCGTCCAGAGTTATCAGCCCCAGCATTTT
cdr3_aa: CASSVQSYQPQHF

clone_size: NA
j_call: TRBJ2-7
v_call: TRBV6-6
d_call: NA
cdr3_nt: TGTGCCAGCAGCAGGGACAAGGATACCTACGAGCAGTACTTC
cdr3_aa: CASSRDKDTYEQYF

clone_size: NA
j_call: TRBJ2-7
v_call: TRBV10-1
d_call: NA
cdr3_nt: TGCGCCAGCAGTGACCAATTAGACATCTACGAGCAGTACTTC
cdr3_aa: CASSDQLDIYEQYF

clone_size: NA
j_call: TRBJ1-2
v_call: TRBV19
d_call: TRBD1
cdr3_nt: TGTGCCAGTAGTGACCTACAGGGGCCCACTGGTGGCTACACCTTC
cdr3_aa: CASSDLQGPTGGYTF

clone_size: NA
j_call: TRBJ1-3
v_call: TRBV18
d_call: NA
cdr3_nt: TGTGCCAGCTCACATGAGACAGTTTTCTCCGGAAACACCATATATTTT
cdr3_aa: CASSHETVFSGNTIYF

clone_size: NA
j_call: TRBJ2-5
v_call: TRBV7-9
d_call: TRBD1
cdr3_nt: TGTGCCAGCAGCCGACAGGGGGCCCAAGAGACCCAGTACTTC
cdr3_aa: CASSRQGAQETQYF

clone_size: NA
j_call: TRBJ2-2
v_call: TRBV30
d_call: NA
cdr3_nt: TGTGCCTGGCGGTTTGCGGGTTTCACCGGGGAGCTGTTTTTT
cdr3_aa: CAWRFAGFTGELFF

clone_size: NA
j_call: TRBJ2-5
v_call: TRBV3-1/TRBV3-2
d_call: NA
cdr3_nt: TGTGCCAGCAGCCAGAATTCACAGGTTGCGTGGGAGACCCAGTACTTC
cdr3_aa: CASSQNSQVAWETQYF

clone_size: NA
j_call: TRBJ1-2
v_call: TRBV6-1
d_call: NA
cdr3_nt: TGTGCCAGCAGTGAGCGTCCAGGAACCGCCTATGGCTACACCTTC
cdr3_aa: CASSERPGTAYGYTF

clone_size: NA
j_call: TRBJ1-2
v_call: TRBV6-9
d_call: NA
cdr3_nt: TGTGCCAGCATCGGGGATTTATGTAACTATGGCTACACCTTC
cdr3_aa: CASIGDLCNYGYTF

clone_size: NA
j_call: TRBJ1-2
v_call: TRBV19
d_call: TRBD1
cdr3_nt: TGTGCCAGTAGTCCGGGACAGGCTGGGTACTATGGCTACACCTTC
cdr3_aa: CASSPGQAGYYGYTF

clone_size: NA
j_call: TRBJ1-5
v_call: TRBV6-5
d_call: NA
cdr3_nt: TGTGCCAGCACCACAGGCCAGGACAATCAGCCCCAGCATTTT
cdr3_aa: CASTTGQDNQPQHF